This TCR beta chain was documented in a study of cytomegalovirus exposure and HLA in healthy donors. Study conclusions and caveats: According to reports, the classifier identified cytomegalovirus status with high specificity and sensitivity. Among the most significant clusters, several appeared linked to common viral pathogens in a later analysis.

In the PCR, 60 Vbeta and 13 Jbeta primers were used. The protocol was immunoSEQ multiplex PCR, while the TCRdb copy is restricted to in-frame clones and leaves out a portion. Of some 94,000 clones listed, roughly 71% were seen once; the top ten hold 2.5% to 3%. This clone was counted only a few times. Its specificity is unknown. The sequence came from a man aged 45-65 years in good health and CMV-seronegative. Specimen: PBMCs.

The CDR3 nucleotides read TGTGCCAGCAGCTCAAGAGCCCTAGCGGGAGAGCGCACAGATACGCAGTATTTT. Translating it yields CASSSRALAGERTDTQYF. This chain links TRBV7-9 with TRBJ2-3; 10 bases line up with TRBD2. Germline V gene sequence: CDR1 SEHNR, CDR2 FQNEAQ (reference sequence). V trimming: 4 bases; J trimming: 1 base; junction bases outside the gene matches: 11. The CDR3 totals 18 residues. Together with reference TRBV7-9 and TRBJ2-3, the CDR3 gives the full variable domain: DTGVSQNPRHKITKRGQNVTFRCDPISEHNRLYWYRQTLGQGPEFLTYFQNEAQLEKSRLLSDRFSAERPKGSFSTLEIQRTEQGDSAMYLCASSSRALAGERTDTQYFGPGTRLTVL.